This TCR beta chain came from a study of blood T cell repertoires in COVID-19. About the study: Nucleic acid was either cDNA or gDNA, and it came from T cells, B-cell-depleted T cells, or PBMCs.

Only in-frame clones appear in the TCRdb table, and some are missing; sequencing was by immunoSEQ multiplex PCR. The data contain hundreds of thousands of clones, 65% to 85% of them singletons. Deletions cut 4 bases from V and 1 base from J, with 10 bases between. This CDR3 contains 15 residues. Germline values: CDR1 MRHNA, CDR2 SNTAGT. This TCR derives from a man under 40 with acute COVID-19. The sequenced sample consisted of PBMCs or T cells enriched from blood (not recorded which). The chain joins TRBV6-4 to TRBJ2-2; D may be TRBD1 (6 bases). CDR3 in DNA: TGTGCCAGCAGTGCACAGGGCTTGAACACCGGGGAGCTGTTTTTT. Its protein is CASSAQGLNTGELFF.